The rows below give T cell receptor beta chains drawn from one sample of a study of blood T cells in healthy people across ages. TCRdb independently ran MiXCR on the 5' RACE reads; one entry per CDR3 protein. The sample has about a million distinct CDR3 sequences, 45% to 60% seen once. Specimen: blood. These TCRs come from a woman aged 55-75 years in good health. The CDR3 runs from the conserved cysteine through the conserved F or W. The order of the fields is clone size, V gene, J gene, CDR3 protein. A row's size may be missing; if present it is once, few, many or a size class.

size: few
V: TRBV18
J: TRBJ2-7
CDR3: CASSPAAGTYEQYF

size: -
V: TRBV20-1
J: TRBJ2-7
CDR3: CSCYFGTSGEQYF

size: once
V: TRBV6-1
J: TRBJ2-3
CDR3: CASGQREYTDTQYF

size: few
V: TRBV7-3
J: TRBJ2-1
CDR3: CASSVGLAASSYNEQFF

size: -
V: TRBV20-1
J: TRBJ2-3
CDR3: CSARKLAGAGDTQYF

size: few
V: TRBV9
J: TRBJ2-5
CDR3: CASSVAPNSFEQTQYF

size: -
V: TRBV6-5
J: TRBJ1-1
CDR3: CASSHGTRANTEAFF

size: -
V: TRBV29-1
J: TRBJ2-3
CDR3: CSVVGLAGVDTQYF

size: few
V: TRBV12-3/TRBV12-4
J: TRBJ2-5
CDR3: CASSEGIPRETQYF

size: few
V: TRBV3-1
J: TRBJ2-5
CDR3: CASSQDGPAQYF

size: -
V: TRBV3-1
J: TRBJ2-3
CDR3: CASSLRGVVTDTQYF

size: -
V: TRBV12-5
J: TRBJ2-7
CDR3: CANLLHLVTASYEQYF

size: -
V: TRBV6-5
J: TRBJ2-5
CDR3: CASSYSGSSWTQYF

size: few
V: TRBV7-2
J: TRBJ2-7
CDR3: CASSLDGTGGPYEQYF

size: -
V: TRBV7-6
J: TRBJ2-3
CDR3: CASSSGTQTDTQYF

size: -
V: TRBV20-1
J: TRBJ2-1
CDR3: CSARQRLYNEQFF

size: -
V: TRBV29-1
J: TRBJ2-7
CDR3: CSVGVFRTGGEQYF

size: -
V: TRBV7-2
J: -
CDR3: CASSSAFGGSEAYEQYF

size: -
V: TRBV25-1
J: TRBJ1-4
CDR3: CASSEYMAGNEKLFF

size: -
V: TRBV11-2
J: TRBJ2-1
CDR3: CASSKLETGAYEQFF

size: -
V: TRBV28
J: TRBJ1-2
CDR3: CASSLLGRGRADYGYTF

size: -
V: TRBV4-3
J: TRBJ2-1
CDR3: CASSQNPPSGYSYNEQFF

size: -
V: TRBV28
J: TRBJ2-1
CDR3: CASSSDRKSGTSGSDEQFF

size: -
V: TRBV2
J: TRBJ2-3
CDR3: CASKREGHTQYF

size: once
V: TRBV3-1
J: TRBJ1-1
CDR3: CASSSSQYTEAFF

size: once
V: TRBV5-5
J: TRBJ1-4
CDR3: CASSLGYRDGNEKLFF